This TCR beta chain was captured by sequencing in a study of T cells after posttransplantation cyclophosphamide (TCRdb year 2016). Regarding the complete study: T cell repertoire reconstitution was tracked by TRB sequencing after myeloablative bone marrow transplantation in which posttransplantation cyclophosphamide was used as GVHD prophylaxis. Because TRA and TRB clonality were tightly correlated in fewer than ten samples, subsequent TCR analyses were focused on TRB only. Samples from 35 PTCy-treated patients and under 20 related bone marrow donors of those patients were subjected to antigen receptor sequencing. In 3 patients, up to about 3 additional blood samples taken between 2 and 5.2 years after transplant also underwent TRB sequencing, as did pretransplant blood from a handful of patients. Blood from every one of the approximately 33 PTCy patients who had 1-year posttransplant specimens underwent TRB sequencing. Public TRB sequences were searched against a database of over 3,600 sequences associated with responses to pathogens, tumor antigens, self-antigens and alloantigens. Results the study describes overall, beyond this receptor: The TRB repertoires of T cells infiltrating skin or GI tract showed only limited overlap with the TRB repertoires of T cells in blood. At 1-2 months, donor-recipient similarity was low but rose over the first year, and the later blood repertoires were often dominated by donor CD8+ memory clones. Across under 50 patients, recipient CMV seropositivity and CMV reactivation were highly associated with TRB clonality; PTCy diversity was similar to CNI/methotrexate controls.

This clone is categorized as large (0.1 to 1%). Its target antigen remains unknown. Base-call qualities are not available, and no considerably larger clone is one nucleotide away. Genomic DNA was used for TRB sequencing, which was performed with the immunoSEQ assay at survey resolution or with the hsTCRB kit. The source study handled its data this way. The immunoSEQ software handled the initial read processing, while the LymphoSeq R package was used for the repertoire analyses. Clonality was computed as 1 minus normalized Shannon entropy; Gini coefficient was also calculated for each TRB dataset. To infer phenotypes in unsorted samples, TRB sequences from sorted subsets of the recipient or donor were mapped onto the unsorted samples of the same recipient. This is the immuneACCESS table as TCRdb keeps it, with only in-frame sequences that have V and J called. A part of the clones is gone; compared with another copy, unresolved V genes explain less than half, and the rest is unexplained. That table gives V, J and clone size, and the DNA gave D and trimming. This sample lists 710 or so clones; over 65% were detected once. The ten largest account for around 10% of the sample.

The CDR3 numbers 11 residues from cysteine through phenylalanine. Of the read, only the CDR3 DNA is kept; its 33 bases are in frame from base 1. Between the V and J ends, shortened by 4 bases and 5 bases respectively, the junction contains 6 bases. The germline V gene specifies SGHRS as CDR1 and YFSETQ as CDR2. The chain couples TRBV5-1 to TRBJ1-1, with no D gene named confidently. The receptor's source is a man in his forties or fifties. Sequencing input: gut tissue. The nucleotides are TGCGCCAGCAGCCCCGGTACTGAAGCTTTCTTT. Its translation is CASSPGTEAFF. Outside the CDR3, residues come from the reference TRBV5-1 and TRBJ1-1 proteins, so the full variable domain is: KAGVTQTPRYLIKTRGQQVTLSCSPISGHRSVSWYQQTPGQGLQFLFEYFSETQRNKGNFPGRFSGRQFSNSRSEMNVSTLELGDSALYLCASSPGTEAFFGQGTRLTVV.